A selection of T cell receptor beta chains follows, all from one sample in a study of T cell responses to AZD1222 COVID-19 vaccine. The data were produced by immunoSEQ multiplex PCR, yet TCRdb's version contains in-frame clones alone and is incomplete. Here the sample spans about 68,000 clones, about 88% being singletons. The sequences come from peripheral blood, collected on day 0 of AZD1222 vaccination. These receptors were obtained from an adult in good health. CDR3s include the opening cysteine and the closing phenylalanine or tryptophan.

V	CDR3
TRBV30	CALAPGGLNEKLFF
TRBV7-3	CASSLSPSYEQYF
TRBV4-3	CASSQGAGIGTEAFF
TRBV7-9	CASSPAGTPFREQYF
TRBV28	CASSSRDRRKHNEQFF
TRBV5-4	CASSLVSGGVGYTF
TRBV5-8	CASSKLGQAGTQPQHF
TRBV2	CASSGQPVDNSPLHF
TRBV29-1	CSVGQNTEAFF
TRBV6-5	CASSHRQGGAYEQYF
TRBV6-1	CASSERTSNNEQFF
TRBV19	CASSTPLGQGRGYTF
TRBV15	CATSRLSAVDGYTF
TRBV7-2	CASSLAGQGRSAFF
TRBV7-9	CASSARAGTEDHNEQFF
TRBV19	CAIGWGPGELFF
TRBV5-5	CASSLGGVSLNTEAFF
TRBV7-9	CASSLGGPSHLMKKLFF
TRBV4-1	CASSQTWAAYGYTF
TRBV6-4	CASSDGTSGDTQYF
TRBV3-1/TRBV3-2	CASSQPRTSGRWTGELFF
TRBV20-1	CSASYLRDTEAFF
TRBV28	CASSSSGTGNEKLFF
TRBV9	CASSVGGVGEAFF
TRBV19	CASRRIENTEAFF
TRBV7-9	CASSFPGLATQYF
TRBV4-1	CASSHTRDAAYEQYF
TRBV7-3	CASSPQGVETQYF
TRBV18	CASTTGADTQYF
TRBV15	CATSRDLGLGGYTF
TRBV19	CASSIEWTGSTYNEQFF
TRBV19	CASSPPQEKLFF
TRBV7-2	CASSLAPEMMSGNTIYF
TRBV7-3	CASSLTPIGELFF
TRBV19	CASTRFRDGGYQPQHF
TRBV7-6	CASSLTGQGYNEQFF
TRBV7-2	CASRVGTAYGYTF
TRBV4-1	CASRLQGNSYEQYF
TRBV19	CASRIGAWSDEQFF
TRBV9	CASSVGKRERTGELFF
TRBV28	CASSLRDRGSGAFF
TRBV29-1	CSVVGLAGYGTQYF
TRBV30	CACTGTTNSPLHF
TRBV4-1	CASSQSAGVGNEQFF
TRBV7-9	CASSFRLAGGPDEQYF
TRBV5-8	CASSLKEQFF
TRBV21-1	CASSKGSIQDRAKNIQYF
TRBV6-5	CASSGAGKQYF
TRBV30	CAWSGTSSLDEQYF
TRBV30	CAWSPPGPGETQYF
TRBV27	CASSIRQGPNYGYTF
TRBV28	CASNRDSVQPQHF
TRBV2	CASKGGELDEQYF
TRBV9	CASSGQGNTIYF
TRBV4-3	CASSQVRHSNQPQHF